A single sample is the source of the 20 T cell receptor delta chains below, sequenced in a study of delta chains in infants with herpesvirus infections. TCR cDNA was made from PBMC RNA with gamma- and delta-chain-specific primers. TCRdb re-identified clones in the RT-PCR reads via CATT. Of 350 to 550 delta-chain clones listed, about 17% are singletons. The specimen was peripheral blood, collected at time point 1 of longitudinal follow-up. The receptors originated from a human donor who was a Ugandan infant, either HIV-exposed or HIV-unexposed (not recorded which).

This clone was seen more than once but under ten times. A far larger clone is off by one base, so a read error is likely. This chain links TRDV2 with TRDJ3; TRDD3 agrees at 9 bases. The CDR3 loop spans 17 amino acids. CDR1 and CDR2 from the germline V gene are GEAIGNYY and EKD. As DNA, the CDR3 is TGTGCCTGGGACAGTACTGGGGGATCCTGGGACACCCGACAGATGTTTTTC. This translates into CAWDSTGGSWDTRQMFF.

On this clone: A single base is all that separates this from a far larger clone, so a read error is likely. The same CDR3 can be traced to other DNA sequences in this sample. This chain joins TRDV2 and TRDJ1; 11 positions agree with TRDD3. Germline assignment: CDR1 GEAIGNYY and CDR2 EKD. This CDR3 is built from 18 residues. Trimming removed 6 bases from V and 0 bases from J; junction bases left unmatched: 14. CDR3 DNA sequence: TGTGCCTGTATCCCCTCTTGGGGGATACGCGATGACACCGATAAACTCATCTTT. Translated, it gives CACIPSWGIRDDTDKLIF.

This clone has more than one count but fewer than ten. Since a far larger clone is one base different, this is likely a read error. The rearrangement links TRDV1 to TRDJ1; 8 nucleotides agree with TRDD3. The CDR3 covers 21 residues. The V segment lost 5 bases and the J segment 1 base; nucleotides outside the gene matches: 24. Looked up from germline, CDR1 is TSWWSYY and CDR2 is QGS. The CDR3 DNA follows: TGTGCTCTTGGGTCCCCAGGCTCCTACGAGTACTGGGGGTTACGCACCGATAAACTCATCTTT. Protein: CALGSPGSYEYWGLRTDKLIF.

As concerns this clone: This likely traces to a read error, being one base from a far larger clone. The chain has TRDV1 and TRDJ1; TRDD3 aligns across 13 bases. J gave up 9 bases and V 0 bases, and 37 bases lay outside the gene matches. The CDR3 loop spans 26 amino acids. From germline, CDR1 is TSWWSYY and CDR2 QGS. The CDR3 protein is CALGELLLPIPTGGYGGRCLTAQLIF. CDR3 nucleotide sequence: TGTGCTCTTGGGGAACTTCTCCTTCCTATCCCTACTGGGGGATACGGAGGGAGGTGTTTGACAGCACAACTCATCTTT.

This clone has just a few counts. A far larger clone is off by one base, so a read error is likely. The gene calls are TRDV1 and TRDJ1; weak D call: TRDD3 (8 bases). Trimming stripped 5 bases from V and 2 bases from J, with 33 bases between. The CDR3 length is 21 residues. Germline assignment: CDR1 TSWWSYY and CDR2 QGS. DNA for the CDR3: TGTGCTCTTGGGATTCCCGCCTTCCCTCCTTCCTGGGGGACCCTTACCGATAAACTCATCTTT. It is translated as CALGIPAFPPSWGTLTDKLIF.

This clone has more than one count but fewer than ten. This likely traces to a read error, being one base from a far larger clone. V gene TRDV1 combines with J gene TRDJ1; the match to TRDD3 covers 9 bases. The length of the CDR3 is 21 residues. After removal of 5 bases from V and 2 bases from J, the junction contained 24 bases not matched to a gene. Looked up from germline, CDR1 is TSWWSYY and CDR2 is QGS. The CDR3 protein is CALGIPAFPPYWGTITDKLIF. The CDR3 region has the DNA TGTGCTCTTGGGATTCCCGCCTTCCCTCCTTACTGGGGGACCATTACCGATAAACTCATCTTT.

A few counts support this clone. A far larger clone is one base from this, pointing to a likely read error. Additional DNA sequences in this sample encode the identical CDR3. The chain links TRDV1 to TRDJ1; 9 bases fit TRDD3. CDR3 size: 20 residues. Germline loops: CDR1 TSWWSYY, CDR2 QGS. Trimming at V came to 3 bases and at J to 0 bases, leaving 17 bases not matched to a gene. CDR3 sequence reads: CALGEQSLQGGYPYTDKLIF. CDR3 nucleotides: TGTGCTCTTGGGGAGCAAAGCCTACAAGGGGGATACCCGTACACCGATAAACTCATCTTT.

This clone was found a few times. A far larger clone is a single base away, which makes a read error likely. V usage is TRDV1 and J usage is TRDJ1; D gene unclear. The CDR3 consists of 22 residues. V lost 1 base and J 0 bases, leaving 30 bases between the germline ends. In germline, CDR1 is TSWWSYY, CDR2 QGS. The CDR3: CALGEPPFPPRELARYTDKLIF. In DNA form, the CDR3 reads TGTGCTCTTGGGGAACCCCCTTTCCCACCTCGCGAACTCGCCCGGTACACCGATAAACTCATCTTT.

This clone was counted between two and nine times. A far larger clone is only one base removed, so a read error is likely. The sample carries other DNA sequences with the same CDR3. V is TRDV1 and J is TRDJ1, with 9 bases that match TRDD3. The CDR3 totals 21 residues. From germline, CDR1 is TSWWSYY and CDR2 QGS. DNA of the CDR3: TGTGCTCTTGGGATTCCCGCCTTCCCTCCTTACTGGGGGACCCTTACCGATAAACTCATCTTC. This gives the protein CALGIPAFPPYWGTLTDKLIF.

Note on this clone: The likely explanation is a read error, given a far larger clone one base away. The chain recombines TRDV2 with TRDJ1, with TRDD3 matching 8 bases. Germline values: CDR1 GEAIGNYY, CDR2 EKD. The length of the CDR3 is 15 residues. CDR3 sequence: CACDTGYAATDRLIF. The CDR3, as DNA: TGTGCCTGTGACACGGGATACGCTGCGACCGATAGACTCATCTTT.

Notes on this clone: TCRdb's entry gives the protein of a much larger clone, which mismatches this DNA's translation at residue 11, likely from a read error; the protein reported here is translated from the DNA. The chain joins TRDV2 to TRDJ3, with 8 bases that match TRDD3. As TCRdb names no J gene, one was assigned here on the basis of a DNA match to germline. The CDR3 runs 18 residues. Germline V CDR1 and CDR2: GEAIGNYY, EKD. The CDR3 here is CACDGWLGDSRDTRQMFF. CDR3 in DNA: TGTGCCTGTGACGGATGGCTGGGGGACTCCCGGGACACCCGACAGATGTTTTTC.

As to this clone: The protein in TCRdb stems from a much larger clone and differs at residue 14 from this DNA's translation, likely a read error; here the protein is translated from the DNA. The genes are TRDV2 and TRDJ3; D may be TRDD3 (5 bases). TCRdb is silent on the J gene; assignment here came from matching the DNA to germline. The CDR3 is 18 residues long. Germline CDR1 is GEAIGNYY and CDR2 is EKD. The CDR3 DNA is TGTGCCTGTGACACCGTTTCTGTCAGCTCCTGGGACACCGGACAGATGTTTTTC. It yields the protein CACDTVSVSSWDTGQMFF.

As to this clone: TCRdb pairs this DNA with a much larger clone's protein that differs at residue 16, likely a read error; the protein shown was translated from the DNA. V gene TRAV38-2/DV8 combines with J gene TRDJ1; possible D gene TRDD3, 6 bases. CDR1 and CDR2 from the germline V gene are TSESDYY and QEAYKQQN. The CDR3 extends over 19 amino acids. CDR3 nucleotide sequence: TGTGCTTATAGGCCGAATTCCCAACGCGTACTGGGCACGAGCGATAGACTCATCTTT. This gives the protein CAYRPNSQRVLGTSDRLIF.

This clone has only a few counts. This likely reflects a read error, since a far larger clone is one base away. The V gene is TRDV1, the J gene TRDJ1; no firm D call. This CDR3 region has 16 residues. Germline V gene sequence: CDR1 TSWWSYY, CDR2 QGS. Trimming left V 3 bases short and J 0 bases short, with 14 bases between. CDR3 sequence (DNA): TGTGCTCTTGGGGAGCTACGGGACTCGTACACCGATAAACTCATCTTT. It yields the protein CALGELRDSYTDKLIF.

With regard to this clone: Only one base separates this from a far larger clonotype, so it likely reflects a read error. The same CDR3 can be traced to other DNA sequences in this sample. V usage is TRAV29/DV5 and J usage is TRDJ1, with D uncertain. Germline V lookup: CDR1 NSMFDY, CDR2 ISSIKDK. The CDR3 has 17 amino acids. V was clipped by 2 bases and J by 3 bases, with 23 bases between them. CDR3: CAASGRKTGPGPDKLIF. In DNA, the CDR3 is TGTGCAGCAAGTGGCCGGAAAACCGGCCCCGGGCCCGATAAACTCATCTTT.

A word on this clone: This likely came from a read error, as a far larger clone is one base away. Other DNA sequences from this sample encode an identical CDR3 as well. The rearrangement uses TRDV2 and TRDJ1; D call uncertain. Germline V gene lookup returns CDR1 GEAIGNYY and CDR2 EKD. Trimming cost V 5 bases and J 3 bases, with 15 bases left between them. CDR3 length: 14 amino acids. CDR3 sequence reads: CACVLPRGADKLIF. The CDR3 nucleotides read TGTGCCTGTGTTCTCCCGAGAGGCGCCGATAAACTCATCTTT.

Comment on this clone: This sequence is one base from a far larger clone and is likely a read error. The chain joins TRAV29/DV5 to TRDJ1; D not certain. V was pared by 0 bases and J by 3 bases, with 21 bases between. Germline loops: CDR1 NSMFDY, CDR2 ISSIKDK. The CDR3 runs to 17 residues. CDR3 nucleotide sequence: TGTGCAGCAAGCGGCCGGAAAAACGGCCCCGGGCCCGATAAACTCATCTTT. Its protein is CAASGRKNGPGPDKLIF.

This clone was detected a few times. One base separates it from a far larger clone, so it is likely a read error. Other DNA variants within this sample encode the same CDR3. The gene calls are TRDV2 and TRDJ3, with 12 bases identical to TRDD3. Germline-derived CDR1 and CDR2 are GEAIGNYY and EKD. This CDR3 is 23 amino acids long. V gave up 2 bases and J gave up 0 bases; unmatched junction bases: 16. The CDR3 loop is CACDNVLGDTLPLSSWDTRQMFF. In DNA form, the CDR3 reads TGTGCCTGTGACAACGTACTGGGGGATACTCTACCACTTAGCTCCTGGGACACCCGACAGATGTTTTTC.

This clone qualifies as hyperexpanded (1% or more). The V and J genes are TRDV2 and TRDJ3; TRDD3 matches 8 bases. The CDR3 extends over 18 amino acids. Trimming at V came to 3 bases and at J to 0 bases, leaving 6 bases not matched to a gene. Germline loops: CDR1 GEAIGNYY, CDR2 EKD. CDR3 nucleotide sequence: TGTGCCTGTGACGGATGGCTGGGGGACTCCTGGGACACCCGACAGATGTTTTTC. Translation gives CACDGWLGDSWDTRQMFF.

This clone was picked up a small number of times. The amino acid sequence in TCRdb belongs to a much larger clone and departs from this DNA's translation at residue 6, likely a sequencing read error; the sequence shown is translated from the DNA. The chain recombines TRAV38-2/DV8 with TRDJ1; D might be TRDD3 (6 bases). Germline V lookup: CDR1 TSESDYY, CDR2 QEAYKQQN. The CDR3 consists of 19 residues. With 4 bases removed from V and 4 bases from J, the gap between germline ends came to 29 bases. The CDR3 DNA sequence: TGTGCTTATAGGCCGATTTCCCAACGCGTACTGGGCACGAGCGATAAACTCATCTTT. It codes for CAYRPISQRVLGTSDKLIF.